These T cell receptor beta chains were read from a single sample in a study of cytomegalovirus exposure and HLA in healthy donors. Sequencing was performed with immunoSEQ multiplex PCR; in TCRdb, only in-frame clones are kept and a portion is missing. Recorded for this sample: about 53,000 clones. What was sequenced was PBMCs. The receptors were gathered from a woman under 30 in good health and CMV-seronegative. The CDR3 runs from the conserved cysteine through the conserved F or W. Fields, in order: D gene, J gene, V gene, CDR3 length, CDR3 protein, CDR3 DNA. The D gene is left open where the match is weak.

D gene: -
J gene: TRBJ1-5
V gene: TRBV30
CDR3 length: 14
CDR3 protein: CAWSVTRRNQPQHF
CDR3 DNA: TGTGCCTGGAGTGTGACAAGGCGAAATCAGCCCCAGCATTTT

D gene: TRBD1
J gene: TRBJ1-1
V gene: TRBV5-4
CDR3 length: 17
CDR3 protein: CASSLALGQGSGTEAFF
CDR3 DNA: TGTGCCAGCAGCTTGGCCTTGGGACAGGGGTCGGGCACTGAAGCTTTCTTT

D gene: -
J gene: TRBJ1-1
V gene: TRBV5-4
CDR3 length: 16
CDR3 protein: CASSARGPTLNTEAFF
CDR3 DNA: TGTGCCAGCAGCGCCCGAGGTCCTACCCTGAACACTGAAGCTTTCTTT

D gene: -
J gene: TRBJ1-1
V gene: TRBV9
CDR3 length: 11
CDR3 protein: CASSLEPGAFF
CDR3 DNA: TGTGCCAGCAGCCTCGAACCGGGAGCTTTCTTT

D gene: TRBD1
J gene: TRBJ2-7
V gene: TRBV6-5
CDR3 length: 12
CDR3 protein: CASRSDRDEQYF
CDR3 DNA: TGTGCCAGCAGGTCAGACAGGGACGAGCAGTACTTC

D gene: -
J gene: TRBJ2-5
V gene: TRBV7-8
CDR3 length: 14
CDR3 protein: CASSLVGGQETQYF
CDR3 DNA: TGTGCCAGCAGCTTAGTAGGGGGTCAAGAGACCCAGTACTTC

D gene: -
J gene: TRBJ1-4
V gene: TRBV28
CDR3 length: 14
CDR3 protein: CASRLGGRNEKLFF
CDR3 DNA: TGTGCCAGCCGATTGGGGGGACGGAATGAAAAACTGTTTTTT

D gene: -
J gene: TRBJ1-4
V gene: TRBV18
CDR3 length: 14
CDR3 protein: CASSPTVTEGKLFF
CDR3 DNA: TGTGCCAGCTCACCGACGGTCACCGAGGGAAAACTGTTTTTT

D gene: TRBD1
J gene: TRBJ1-1
V gene: TRBV4-1
CDR3 length: 16
CDR3 protein: CASSPRGGDRAIPAFF
CDR3 DNA: TGCGCCAGCAGCCCACGGGGCGGGGACAGGGCGATACCGGCTTTCTTT

D gene: TRBD1
J gene: TRBJ1-1
V gene: TRBV11-3
CDR3 length: 13
CDR3 protein: CASSRDRSTEAFF
CDR3 DNA: TGTGCCAGCAGCCGGGACAGGAGCACTGAAGCTTTCTTT

D gene: TRBD2
J gene: TRBJ2-1
V gene: TRBV9
CDR3 length: 15
CDR3 protein: CASSVSSGGYNEQFF
CDR3 DNA: TGTGCCAGCAGCGTCTCTAGCGGGGGCTACAATGAGCAGTTCTTC

D gene: -
J gene: TRBJ2-3
V gene: TRBV6-5
CDR3 length: 14
CDR3 protein: CASSITGFTDTQYF
CDR3 DNA: TGTGCCAGCAGTATTACAGGGTTCACAGATACGCAGTATTTT

D gene: TRBD1
J gene: TRBJ1-2
V gene: TRBV6-1
CDR3 length: 13
CDR3 protein: CASRYDRGNGYTF
CDR3 DNA: TGTGCCAGCAGGTACGACAGGGGCAATGGCTACACCTTC

D gene: -
J gene: TRBJ1-5
V gene: TRBV18
CDR3 length: 14
CDR3 protein: CASSPWQSNQPQHF
CDR3 DNA: TGTGCCAGCTCACCATGGCAGAGCAATCAGCCCCAGCATTTT

D gene: TRBD1
J gene: TRBJ1-2
V gene: TRBV6-6
CDR3 length: 13
CDR3 protein: CATRQGAEVGYTF
CDR3 DNA: TGTGCCACCCGACAGGGGGCTGAGGTTGGCTACACCTTC